This TCR beta chain was sequenced during a study of spatial heterogeneity in lung cancer. Study-wide context: The library had UMIs, and each TCR and UMI pair averaged more than ten raw reads.

Indicated time point: sample taken at primary tumor resection. Without sorting, whole RNA was sequenced from tumor, nontumor lung or frozen PBMC. MiXCR, run by TCRdb on the 5' RACE reads, gives a single entry per CDR3 protein. This table holds approximately 40,000 distinct CDR3 sequences, about an eighth found once. Germline CDR1 KGHDR, CDR2 SFDVKD. The CDR3 extends over 16 amino acids. Trimming left V 3 bases short and J 1 base short, with 12 bases between. Here the sequenced sample was PBMCs, taken at surgery. The clonotype was recovered from a male donor with early-stage non-small cell lung cancer. J is TRBJ2-1 and V is TRBV24-1, with D perhaps matching TRBD2 (5 bases). The CDR3: CATSDPKGVSYNEQFF. The CDR3 bases are TGTGCCACCAGTGATCCCAAGGGAGTTTCCTACAATGAGCAGTTCTTC.